Listed here is a single TCR beta chain. TCRdb's table, derived via immunoSEQ multiplex PCR, lists solely in-frame clones and lacks some. This table holds more than 2,000,000 clones, approximately 93% found once. The data are from a study of shared clonotypes between healthy human individuals. The CDR3 totals 21 residues. The receptor was derived from a young man in good health. Some clones in this sample may be carry-over from other donors' samples. This chain links TRBV21-1 with TRBJ2-1; the table gives TRBD1 as D, unverified against the DNA. TRBV21-1 is designated a pseudogene. The sample was naive CD4+ T cells from PBMCs. Subset here: CD45RA+ positively selected. The CDR3 DNA reads as TGTGCCAGCAGCGAAGAGCGGCCGGGACAGGTTTTACAGCTCATCTACAATGAGCAGTTCTTC. Translation gives CASSEERPGQVLQLIYNEQFF.